Shown below are 3 T cell receptor beta chains from a single sample sequenced in a study of response to subunit inactivated influenza vaccine. Each CDR3 protein is one row after TCRdb ran MiXCR on the RT-PCR reads. In the table there are over 650,000 distinct CDR3 sequences, around 18% of which are singletons. Sequences were derived from PBMCs from blood, sampled 5 to 6 days after vaccination. The receptors were gathered from a man aged 50-59 years who received an inactivated influenza vaccine.

A few counts support this clonotype. The chain employs TRBV7-9 and TRBJ2-5; either TRBD1 or TRBD2 may fit D (5 bases each). The CDR3 runs to 13 residues. Trimming left V 4 bases short and J 5 bases short, with 11 bases between. Germline CDR1 SEHNR, CDR2 FQNEAQ (reference sequence). Here the CDR3 reads CASSYGEGETQYF. DNA of the CDR3: TGTGCCAGCAGCTATGGAGAGGGGGAGACCCAGTACTTC.

This clonotype was seen at least ten times. The chain has TRBV20-1 and TRBJ2-1; D call uncertain. The CDR3 totals 13 residues. Germline CDR1 reads DFQATT; CDR2 reads SNEGSKA (reference sequence). V lost 1 base to trimming and J lost 7 bases, with 11 bases between them. The CDR3 is CSARGQLRNEQFF. The DNA for the CDR3 is TGCAGTGCTAGAGGTCAGTTACGGAATGAGCAGTTCTTC.

This clonotype showed up just a few times. V and J are TRBV5-1 and TRBJ2-5; D gene uncertain. Trimming shortened V by 8 bases and J by 5 bases, and 7 bases separated the two germline ends. Germline values: CDR1 SGHRS, CDR2 YFSETQ. The CDR3 has 10 amino acids. CDR3 loop: CASTKETQYF. Here the CDR3 DNA reads TGCGCCAGTACCAAGGAGACCCAGTACTTC. Full variable domain (remainder filled in from reference TRBV5-1 and TRBJ2-5): KAGVTQTPRYLIKTRGQQVTLSCSPISGHRSVSWYQQTPGQGLQFLFEYFSETQRNKGNFPGRFSGRQFSNSRSEMNVSTLELGDSALYLCASTKETQYFGPGTRLLVL.